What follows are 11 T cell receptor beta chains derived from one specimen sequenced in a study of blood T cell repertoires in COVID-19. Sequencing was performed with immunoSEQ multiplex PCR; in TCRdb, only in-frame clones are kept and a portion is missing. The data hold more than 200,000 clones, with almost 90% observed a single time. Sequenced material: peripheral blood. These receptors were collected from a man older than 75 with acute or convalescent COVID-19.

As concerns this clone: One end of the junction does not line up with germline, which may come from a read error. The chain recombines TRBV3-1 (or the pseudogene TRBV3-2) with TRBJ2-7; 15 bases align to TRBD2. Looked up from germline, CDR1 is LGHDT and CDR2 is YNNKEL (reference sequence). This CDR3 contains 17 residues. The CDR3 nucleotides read TGTGCTAGCAGTTACGGACTAGCGGGAGGGTTAACCTACGAGCAGTACTTC. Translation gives CASSYGLAGGLTYEQYF.

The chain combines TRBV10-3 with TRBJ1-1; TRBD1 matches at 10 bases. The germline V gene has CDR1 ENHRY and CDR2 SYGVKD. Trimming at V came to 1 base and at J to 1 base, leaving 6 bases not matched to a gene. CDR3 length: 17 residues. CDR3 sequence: CAISEWGTGAENTEAFF. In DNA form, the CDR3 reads TGTGCCATCAGTGAGTGGGGGACAGGGGCAGAGAACACTGAAGCTTTCTTT.

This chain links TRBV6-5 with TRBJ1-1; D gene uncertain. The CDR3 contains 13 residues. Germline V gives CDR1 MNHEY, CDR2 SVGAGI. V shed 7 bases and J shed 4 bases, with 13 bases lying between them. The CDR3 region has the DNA TGTGCCAGCACCCGTGTAGCGGGCACTGAAGCTTTCTTT. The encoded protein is CASTRVAGTEAFF.

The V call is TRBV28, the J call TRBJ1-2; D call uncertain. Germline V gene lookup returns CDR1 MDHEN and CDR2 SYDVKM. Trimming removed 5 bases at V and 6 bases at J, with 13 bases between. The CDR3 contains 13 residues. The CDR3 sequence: CASSQTGKDGYTF. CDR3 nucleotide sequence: TGTGCCAGCAGTCAAACGGGTAAAGATGGCTACACCTTC.

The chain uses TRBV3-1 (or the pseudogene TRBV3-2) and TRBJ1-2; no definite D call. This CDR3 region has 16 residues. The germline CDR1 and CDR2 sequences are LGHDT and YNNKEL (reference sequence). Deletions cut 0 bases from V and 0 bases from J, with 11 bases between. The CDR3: CASSQDQQLANYGYTF. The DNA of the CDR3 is TGTGCCAGCAGCCAAGATCAACAGTTAGCTAACTATGGCTACACCTTC.

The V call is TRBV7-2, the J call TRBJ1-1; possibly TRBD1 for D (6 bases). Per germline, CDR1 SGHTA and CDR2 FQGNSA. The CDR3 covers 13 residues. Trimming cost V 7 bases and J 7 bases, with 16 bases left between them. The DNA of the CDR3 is TGTGCCAGCACTTCGGGGGGCGCGGATGAAGCTTTCTTT. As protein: CASTSGGADEAFF.

The CDR3 DNA reads TGTGCCAGCAGCTCCAGGGGGGCTGACACCGGGGAGCTGTTTTTT. Translating gives CASSSRGADTGELFF. The chain recombines TRBV7-9 with TRBJ2-2, with D possibly being TRBD1 (7 bases). V dropped 4 bases and J dropped 3 bases, with 12 bases sitting between them. The CDR3 spans 15 residues. Germline V gene sequence: CDR1 SEHNR, CDR2 FQNEAQ (reference sequence).

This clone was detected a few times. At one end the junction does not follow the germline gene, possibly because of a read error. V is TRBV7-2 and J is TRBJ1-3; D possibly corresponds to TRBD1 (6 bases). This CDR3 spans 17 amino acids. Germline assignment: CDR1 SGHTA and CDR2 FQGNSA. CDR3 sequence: CASSSLTPGGSANTIYF. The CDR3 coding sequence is TGTGCCAGCAGCTCCCTGACCCCGGGGGGCTCTGCAAACACCATATATTTT.

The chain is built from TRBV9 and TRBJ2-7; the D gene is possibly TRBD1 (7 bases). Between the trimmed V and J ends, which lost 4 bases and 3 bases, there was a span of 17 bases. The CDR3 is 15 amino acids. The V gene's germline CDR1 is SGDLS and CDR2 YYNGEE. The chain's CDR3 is CASSPRGASYYEQYF. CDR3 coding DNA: TGTGCCAGCAGCCCCAGGGGGGCTAGCTACTACGAGCAGTACTTC.

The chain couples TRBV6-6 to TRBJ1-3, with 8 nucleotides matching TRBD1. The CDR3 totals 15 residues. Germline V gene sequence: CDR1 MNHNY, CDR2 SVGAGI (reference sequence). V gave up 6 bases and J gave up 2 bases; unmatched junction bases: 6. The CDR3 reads CASRGTGGTGNTIYF. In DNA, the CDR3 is TGTGCCAGCAGGGGTACAGGGGGAACTGGAAACACCATATATTTT.

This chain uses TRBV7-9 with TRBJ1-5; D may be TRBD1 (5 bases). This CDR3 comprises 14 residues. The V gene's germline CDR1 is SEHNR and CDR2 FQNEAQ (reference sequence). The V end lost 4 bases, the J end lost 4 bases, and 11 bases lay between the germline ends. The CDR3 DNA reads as TGTGCCAGCAGCTACGGGGGAACTAATCAGCCCCAGCATTTT. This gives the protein CASSYGGTNQPQHF.